Listed below are T cell receptor beta chains from one sample, sequenced in a study of cytomegalovirus exposure and HLA in healthy donors. Assay: immunoSEQ multiplex PCR; the TCRdb copy retains only in-frame clones and omits some. The data contain about 140,000 clones, 80% of them seen just once; the ten biggest clones take up roughly 2.4%. Source material: PBMCs. All receptors come from a man in his fifties or sixties in good health and CMV-seronegative. Both conserved end residues are part of each CDR3. Fields, in order: clone size, V gene, J gene, D gene, CDR3 protein, CDR3 DNA. D genes are given only for firm matches. Not all rows give a size; the values are once, few, many and, for expanded clones, a class.

size: .; V: TRBV7-2; J: TRBJ1-6; D: .; CDR3: CASSPRAGASSYNSPLHF; DNA: TGTGCCAGCAGCCCTCGGGCAGGGGCAAGCTCCTATAATTCACCCCTCCACTTT
size: .; V: TRBV6-6; J: TRBJ1-1; D: .; CDR3: CASSYSSWREAFF; DNA: TGTGCCAGCAGTTACTCGAGTTGGAGAGAAGCTTTCTTT
size: .; V: TRBV7-2; J: TRBJ1-4; D: .; CDR3: CASSLGRVYEKLFF; DNA: TGTGCCAGCAGCTTAGGCAGGGTATATGAAAAACTGTTTTTT
size: .; V: TRBV4-1; J: TRBJ1-5; D: TRBD1; CDR3: CASSLGQGQNQPQHF; DNA: TGCGCCAGCAGCCTAGGACAGGGTCAAAATCAGCCCCAGCATTTT
size: .; V: TRBV7-9; J: TRBJ1-5; D: .; CDR3: CASSFFGGDKGQPQHF; DNA: TGTGCCAGCAGCTTTTTCGGAGGGGATAAGGGTCAGCCCCAGCATTTT
size: .; V: TRBV7-9; J: TRBJ2-1; D: TRBD2; CDR3: CASSKTSDDEQFF; DNA: TGTGCCAGCAGCAAGACTAGCGACGATGAGCAGTTCTTC
size: few; V: TRBV5-8; J: TRBJ2-3; D: .; CDR3: CASSLGHPSTDTQYF; DNA: TGTGCCAGCAGCTTGGGACATCCTAGCACAGATACGCAGTATTTT
size: .; V: TRBV5-4; J: TRBJ1-1; D: TRBD1; CDR3: CASRFDRGNTEAFF; DNA: TGTGCCAGCAGATTTGACAGGGGTAACACTGAAGCTTTCTTT
size: few; V: TRBV19; J: TRBJ2-3; D: TRBD2; CDR3: CASSGRPGDTQYF; DNA: TGTGCCAGTAGCGGGAGGCCCGGAGATACGCAGTATTTT
size: .; V: TRBV13; J: TRBJ2-7; D: .; CDR3: CASSSGLHYEQYF; DNA: TGTGCCAGCAGCTCCGGACTTCACTACGAGCAGTACTTC
size: .; V: TRBV28; J: TRBJ1-2; D: .; CDR3: CASSRGSPRGYTF; DNA: TGTGCCAGCAGCCGCGGATCACCTAGGGGCTACACCTTC
size: once; V: TRBV7-2; J: TRBJ1-1; D: TRBD1; CDR3: CASDGPRGRGTEAFF; DNA: TGTGCCAGCGACGGGCCAAGGGGGCGGGGCACTGAAGCTTTCTTT
size: .; V: TRBV14; J: TRBJ2-7; D: .; CDR3: CASSPPSSYEQYF; DNA: TGTGCCAGCAGCCCACCCAGCTCCTACGAGCAGTACTTC
size: once; V: TRBV7-8; J: TRBJ1-2; D: TRBD1; CDR3: CASSLGTGYDYGYTF; DNA: TGTGCCAGCAGCTTAGGGACAGGGTATGACTATGGCTACACCTTC
size: .; V: TRBV5-1; J: TRBJ1-4; D: .; CDR3: CASSTTENEKLFF; DNA: TGCGCCAGCAGCACCACAGAGAATGAAAAACTGTTTTTT
size: .; V: TRBV5-1; J: TRBJ1-1; D: .; CDR3: CASSLVLGGGTEAFF; DNA: TGCGCCAGCAGCTTAGTCCTCGGGGGGGGCACTGAAGCTTTCTTT
size: .; V: TRBV6-4; J: TRBJ1-3; D: .; CDR3: CASSESSSGNTIYF; DNA: TGTGCCAGCAGTGAAAGTAGCTCTGGAAACACCATATATTTT
size: .; V: TRBV7-9; J: TRBJ1-5; D: TRBD1; CDR3: CASSATGSNQPQHF; DNA: TGTGCCAGCAGCGCGACAGGGAGCAATCAGCCCCAGCATTTT
size: .; V: TRBV4-1; J: TRBJ2-2; D: .; CDR3: CASTPERFGVYTGELFF; DNA: TGCGCCAGCACCCCAGAGAGGTTCGGAGTTTACACCGGGGAGCTGTTTTTT
size: .; V: TRBV5-1; J: TRBJ1-1; D: .; CDR3: CASRVQGTLNTEAFF; DNA: TGCGCCAGCAGGGTCCAGGGAACATTAAACACTGAAGCTTTCTTT
size: few; V: TRBV5-6; J: TRBJ1-5; D: TRBD1; CDR3: CASSGGTGLNQPQHF; DNA: TGTGCCAGCAGCGGCGGGACAGGGCTAAATCAGCCCCAGCATTTT
size: .; V: TRBV20-1; J: TRBJ1-1; D: .; CDR3: CSARTGTEAFF; DNA: TGCAGTGCTAGGACGGGCACTGAAGCTTTCTTT
size: .; V: TRBV5-6; J: TRBJ1-4; D: TRBD1; CDR3: CASSRQGANEKLFF; DNA: TGTGCCAGCAGCCGACAGGGGGCTAATGAAAAACTGTTTTTT
size: once; V: TRBV11-3; J: TRBJ1-1; D: TRBD1; CDR3: CASSPGTGETHEAFF; DNA: TGTGCCAGCAGCCCAGGGACAGGGGAGACCCATGAAGCTTTCTTT
size: .; V: TRBV10-2; J: TRBJ2-1; D: .; CDR3: CASSDGLAKNEQFF; DNA: TGCGCCAGCAGTGATGGGCTAGCTAAGAATGAGCAGTTCTTC